This entry concerns a single TCR beta chain. Profiling relied on immunoSEQ multiplex PCR, and the TCRdb table lists in-frame clones only, not all of them. The table records some 220,000 clones, roughly 84% of them present only once. This sample stems from a study of blood T cell repertoires in COVID-19. Across the study: The origin of the acute and convalescent COVID-19 samples was the United States, Italy and Spain. Sources were T cells, B-cell-depleted T cells, or PBMCs; the material itself was cDNA or gDNA.

Germline values: CDR1 MDHEN, CDR2 SYDVKM. There are 14 residues in the CDR3. Trimming pared 7 bases from V and 0 bases from J, leaving 13 bases between. The genes are TRBV28 and TRBJ2-7; no definite D call. The receptor's source is a man aged 50-60 years who had recovered from COVID-19. The sample comprised peripheral blood. As DNA, the CDR3 is TGTGCCAGCACAACGGCGGCGGCCTCCTACGAGCAGTACTTC. This codes for CASTTAAASYEQYF.